Each of the 2 T cell receptor beta chains below was sequenced from the same sample in a study of T-cell memory formation after mild COVID-19. A single record per CDR3 protein comes from TCRdb applying MiXCR to the 5' RACE reads. The table records about 50,000 distinct CDR3 sequences, around 7% of them present only once. Input material: PBMCs or a T cell subset sorted from them (not recorded which). All receptors derive from a man between 18 and 29 years old who had mild COVID-19 (a few samples of this study predate the infection). Cell type and time point are not known.

This clonotype was recorded at least ten times. The chain uses TRBV5-5 and TRBJ1-5, with 7 positions matching TRBD1. Germline V gene data show CDR1 as SGHKS and CDR2 as YYEKEE (reference sequence). The CDR3 covers 19 residues. With 4 bases clipped from V and 0 bases from J, the junction kept 16 bases outside the gene matches. The CDR3 loop reads CASSPWDSSRTYSNQPQHF. CDR3 sequence (DNA): TGTGCCAGCAGCCCTTGGGACAGTTCGAGGACATATAGCAATCAGCCCCAGCATTTT. Filled out from reference TRBV5-5 and TRBJ1-5, the complete variable domain reads DAGVTQSPTHLIKTRGQQVTLRCSPISGHKSVSWYQQVLGQGPQFIFQYYEKEERGRGNFPDRFSARQFPNYSSELNVNALLLGDSALYLCASSPWDSSRTYSNQPQHFGDGTRLSIL.

This clonotype was counted between two and nine times. V gene TRBV4-1 combines with J gene TRBJ2-2, with D perhaps matching TRBD2 (6 bases). V was clipped by 1 base and J by 5 bases, with 8 bases between them. CDR1 and CDR2 from the germline V gene are MGHRA and YSYEKL. The CDR3 has 14 amino acids. The CDR3 DNA sequence: TGCGCCAGCAGCCAAGGGGGAGGAACCGGGGAGCTGTTTTTT. As protein: CASSQGGGTGELFF.